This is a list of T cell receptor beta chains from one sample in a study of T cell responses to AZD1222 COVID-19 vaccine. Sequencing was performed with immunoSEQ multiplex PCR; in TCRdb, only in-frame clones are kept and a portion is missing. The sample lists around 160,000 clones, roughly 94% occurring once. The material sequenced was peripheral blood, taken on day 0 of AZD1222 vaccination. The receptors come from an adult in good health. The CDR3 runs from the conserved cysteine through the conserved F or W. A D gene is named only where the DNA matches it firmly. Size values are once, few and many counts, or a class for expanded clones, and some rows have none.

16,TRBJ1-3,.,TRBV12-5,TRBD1,CASGTTGEASGNTIYF,TGTGCTAGTGGGACCACAGGGGAAGCGTCAGGAAACACCATATATTTT
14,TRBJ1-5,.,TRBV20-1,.,CSASSAARGQPQHF,TGCAGTGCTAGTTCGGCCGCAAGAGGTCAGCCCCAGCATTTT
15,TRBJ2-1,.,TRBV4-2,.,CASSQDIRPGNEQFF,TGTGCCAGCAGCCAAGACATTAGGCCGGGCAATGAGCAGTTCTTC
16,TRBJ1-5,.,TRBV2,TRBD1,CASTGDRGTARQPQHF,TGTGCCAGCACGGGGGACAGGGGGACTGCGAGGCAGCCCCAGCATTTT
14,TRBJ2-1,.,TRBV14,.,CASSSRDSYNEQFF,TGTGCCAGCTCTTCCCGGGACTCCTACAATGAGCAGTTCTTC
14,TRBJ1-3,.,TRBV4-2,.,CASSQERQGNTIYF,TGTGCCAGCAGCCAAGAAAGGCAGGGAAACACCATATATTTT
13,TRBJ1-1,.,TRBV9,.,CASSVGNEVEAFF,TGTGCCAGCAGCGTAGGAAACGAGGTTGAAGCTTTCTTT
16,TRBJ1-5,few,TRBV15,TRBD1,CATSRDSDRADQPQHF,TGTGCCACCAGCAGAGATAGCGACAGGGCGGATCAGCCCCAGCATTTT
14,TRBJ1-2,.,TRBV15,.,CATSRDLSRFGYTF,TGTGCCACCAGCAGAGATCTTTCCAGGTTTGGCTACACCTTC
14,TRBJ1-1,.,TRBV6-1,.,CASSEAAMNTEAFF,TGTGCCAGCAGTGAGGCAGCGATGAACACTGAAGCTTTCTTT
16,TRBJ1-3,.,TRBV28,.,CASSSRGGPRGNTIYF,TGTGCCAGCAGTTCCCGGGGAGGACCCCGTGGAAACACCATATATTTT
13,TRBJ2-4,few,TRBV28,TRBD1,CAPQGDRGNIQYF,TGTGCCCCCCAGGGGGACAGGGGGAACATTCAGTACTTC
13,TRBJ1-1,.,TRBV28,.,CASVKGEPLEAFF,TGTGCCAGCGTTAAGGGGGAACCTCTTGAAGCTTTCTTT
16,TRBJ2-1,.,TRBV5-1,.,CASSQGRISSYNEQFF,TGCGCCAGCAGCCAAGGACGCATAAGCTCCTACAATGAGCAGTTCTTC
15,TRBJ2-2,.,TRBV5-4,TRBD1,CASSPGTGTAGELFF,TGTGCCAGCAGCCCCGGGACAGGCACTGCCGGGGAGCTGTTTTTT
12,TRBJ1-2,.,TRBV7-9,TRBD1,CASSLTGTGYTF,TGTGCCAGCAGCTTGACAGGGACGGGCTACACCTTC
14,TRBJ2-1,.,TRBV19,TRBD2,CASSSGTSGVEQFF,TGTGCCAGTAGTAGCGGGACTAGCGGGGTTGAGCAGTTCTTC
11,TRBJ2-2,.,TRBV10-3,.,CAIKFAGELFF,TGTGCCATCAAATTCGCCGGGGAGCTGTTTTTT
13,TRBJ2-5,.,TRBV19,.,CASSMYSGETQYF,TGTGCCAGTAGTATGTACAGCGGCGAGACCCAGTACTTC
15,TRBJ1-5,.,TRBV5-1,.,CASSLGGETTQPQHF,TGCGCCAGCAGCTTGGGAGGGGAAACTACTCAGCCCCAGCATTTT
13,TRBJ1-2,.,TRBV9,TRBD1,CASSTTGESYYTF,TGTGCCAGCAGCACGACAGGGGAGAGTTACTACACCTTC
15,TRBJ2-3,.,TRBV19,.,CASSREGGYTDTQYF,TGTGCCAGTAGTAGGGAGGGGGGATACACAGATACGCAGTATTTT
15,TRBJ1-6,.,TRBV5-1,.,CASSLGHSGNSPLHF,TGCGCCAGCAGCTTGGGGCACTCTGGGAATTCACCCCTCCACTTT
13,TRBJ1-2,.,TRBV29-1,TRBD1,CSVHRTGGYGYTF,TGCAGCGTTCACAGGACAGGGGGGTATGGCTACACCTTC
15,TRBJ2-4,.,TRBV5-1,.,CASSFPEGAKNIQYF,TGCGCCAGCAGCTTCCCCGAGGGCGCCAAAAACATTCAGTACTTC
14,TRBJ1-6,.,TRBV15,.,CATSIGRANSPLHF,TGTGCCACCAGCATCGGCAGGGCCAACTCACCCCTCCACTTT
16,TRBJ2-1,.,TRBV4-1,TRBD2,CASSHGGLAGEDEQFF,TGCGCCAGCAGCCATGGAGGACTAGCGGGAGAGGATGAGCAGTTCTTC
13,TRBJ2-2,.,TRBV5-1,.,CASSTKGAGELFF,TGCGCCAGCAGCACGAAGGGGGCCGGGGAGCTGTTTTTT
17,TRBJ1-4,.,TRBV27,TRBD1,CASSQRGGGGRGEKLFF,TGTGCCAGCAGTCAACGCGGGGGAGGGGGCCGAGGTGAAAAACTGTTTTTT
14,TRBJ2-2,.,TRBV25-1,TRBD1,CASRRQGDTGELFF,TGTGCCAGCAGAAGACAGGGCGACACCGGGGAGCTGTTTTTT
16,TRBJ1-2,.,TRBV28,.,CASSPPYSVQNYGYTF,TGTGCCAGCAGTCCCCCTTACTCGGTTCAAAACTATGGCTACACCTTC
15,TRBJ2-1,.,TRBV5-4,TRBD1,CASRSLQGTYNEQFF,TGTGCCAGCAGGTCGTTACAGGGGACCTACAATGAGCAGTTCTTC
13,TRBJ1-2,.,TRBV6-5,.,CASSYSPNYGYTF,TGTGCCAGCAGTTACTCTCCGAACTATGGCTACACCTTC
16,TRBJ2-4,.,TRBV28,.,CACSRGILYPKNIQYF,TGTGCTTGTTCTAGGGGGATTCTATATCCCAAAAACATTCAGTACTTC
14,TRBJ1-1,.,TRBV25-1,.,CASSDSRLNTEAFF,TGTGCCAGCAGTGACTCCCGTCTTAACACTGAAGCTTTCTTT
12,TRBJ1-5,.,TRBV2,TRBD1,CANGQENQPQHF,TGTGCCAACGGACAGGAGAATCAGCCCCAGCATTTT
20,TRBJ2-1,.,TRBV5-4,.,CASSSRARMEERSPYNEQFF,TGTGCCAGCAGCTCGCGGGCTAGGATGGAGGAGAGGAGCCCCTACAATGAGCAGTTCTTC
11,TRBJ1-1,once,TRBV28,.,CAARRYTEAFF,TGTGCCGCCCGACGTTACACTGAAGCTTTCTTT
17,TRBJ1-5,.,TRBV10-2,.,CASSPTGGRDSNQPQHF,TGCGCCAGCAGCCCGACGGGAGGAAGGGATAGCAATCAGCCCCAGCATTTT
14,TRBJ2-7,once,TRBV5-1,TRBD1,CASRIRQGVGEQYF,TGCGCCAGCAGGATTCGGCAGGGGGTGGGCGAGCAGTACTTC
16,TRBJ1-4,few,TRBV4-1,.,CASSREREPANEKLFF,TGCGCCAGCAGCCGAGAGAGGGAGCCAGCTAATGAAAAACTGTTTTTT